This TCR beta chain was recorded in a study of breast tumors, draining lymph nodes, adjacent tissues. There are many counts of this clonotype. Its antigen is as yet unknown. TCRdb redid the calling of the multiplex PCR reads with MiXCR, one entry per CDR3 protein. The sample contains roughly 120,000 distinct CDR3 sequences, just under 20% of which appear only once. Trimming cost V 0 bases and J 1 base; bases outside gene matches: 9. Germline V lookup: CDR1 SGHRS, CDR2 YFSETQ. The CDR3 contains 18 residues. Study-level findings and limits: Compared with basal-like, luminal-like tumors shared significantly more repertoire with nontumor tissue. Findings are consistent with lymph node origin and intratumoral expansion of most tumor T cells.

Axillary draining lymph nodes of breast cancer patients supplied the node samples. The specimen was axillary lymph node tissue. The TCR was taken from a female donor with breast cancer. Some clones in this sample may be carry-over from other donors' samples. The chain combines TRBV5-1 with TRBJ2-5; 10 bases are shared with TRBD2. The CDR3 sequence is CASSLGGTSGKVQETQYF. For the CDR3, the DNA is TGCGCCAGCAGCTTGGGGGGAACTAGCGGGAAGGTCCAAGAGACCCAGTACTTC.